This T cell receptor beta chain derives from a study of T cells in Graves' hyperthyroidism and ophthalmopathy. The study, taken as a whole, reports: Progression to ophthalmopathy was predicted a median of 6.5 months early. From stable hyperthyroidism, ophthalmopathy was set apart by a 13 V-J model.

This clonotype has a count of ten or more. What it binds is unknown. Regions amplified from RNA transcripts were the TCR beta CDR3 regions. During a first-round RT-PCR of the TCR CDR3, the HTBI primer set was used. In TCRdb, the multiplex PCR reads were re-called with MiXCR into one record per CDR3 protein. The top ten clones hold about 7% of a sample with around 600,000 distinct CDR3 sequences, 13% to 15% of them seen once. This CDR3 is 15 amino acids long. Unmatched junction bases numbered 7, after V lost 6 bases and J lost 4 bases. The sequence derives from a woman aged 18-35 years with Graves' ophthalmopathy. Specimen: blood. This chain connects TRBV12-3 or TRBV12-4 to TRBJ2-2, with 8 nucleotides matching TRBD1. CDR3 sequence reads: CASRTGTGGTGELFF. DNA of the CDR3: TGTGCCAGCAGAACCGGGACAGGTGGCACCGGGGAGCTGTTTTTT.